This T cell receptor (beta chain) was captured in a study of shared clonotypes between healthy human individuals. Background on the study: Researchers assigned three CD4 naive, three CD4 memory, two CD8 naive and one CD8 memory plate to each donor. The study, taken as a whole, reports: Sharing of clonotypes among donors was expected to vary with sequencing depth.

The study ran the assay at deep level. Assay: immunoSEQ multiplex PCR; the TCRdb copy retains only in-frame clones and omits some. The sample records 600,000 or so clones, nearly 98% being singletons. Germline CDR1 reads LNHNV; CDR2 reads YYDKDF (reference sequence). The CDR3 consists of 14 residues. V was clipped by 3 bases and J by 3 bases, with 12 bases between them. It was CD45RO-negative cells, positively selected for CCR7, that made up naive CD8 cells, with terminally differentiated effector memory CD45RA+ cells excluded. As regards this clone: The antigen is unknown.

This chain connects TRBV15 to TRBJ2-7; unclear D gene. Sequences were obtained from naive CD8+ T cells sorted from blood. This TCR was sampled from a man younger than 40 in good health. The DNA of the CDR3 is TGTGCCACCAGCAGTGAGCCGGGCGACTACGAGCAGTACTTC. It is translated as CATSSEPGDYEQYF.